These 28 T cell receptor beta chains came from one sample sequenced in a study of Ad26.COV2.S vaccination and SARS-CoV-2 variants. Regarding treatment: 19 received Ad26.COV2.S at low or high dose, single or two shots; about five received placebo; per-sample allocation not given. Sampling was done on day 63 after the first vaccine or placebo injection. TCRdb keeps only in-frame clones here, not all; method: immunoSEQ multiplex PCR. Here the sample spans 300,000 to 350,000 clones, 85% to 90% being singletons. Specimen: peripheral blood, collected in a trial of Ad26.COV2.S vaccine versus placebo. The receptor set was obtained from a person between 18 and 65 years old who received the Ad26.COV2.S COVID-19 vaccine or a placebo.

This sequence joins TRBV28 and TRBJ1-1; a possible D gene is TRBD1 (5 bases). Trimming left V 6 bases short and J 3 bases short, with 11 bases between. Germline V gene lookup returns CDR1 MDHEN and CDR2 SYDVKM. CDR3 length: 13 residues. The DNA of the CDR3 is TGTGCCAGCAGCCTGGGACGGTACACTGAAGCTTTCTTT. The encoded protein is CASSLGRYTEAFF.

This clone was observed once. This chain uses TRBV6-5 with TRBJ2-3; TRBD1 is a possible D gene (6 bases). The CDR3 sequence is 15 residues long. Germline loops: CDR1 MNHEY, CDR2 SVGAGI. Trimming took 0 bases from V and 0 from J, leaving 7 bases between them. The CDR3: CASSYSGASTDTQYF. The CDR3 DNA reads TGTGCCAGCAGTTACTCGGGGGCGAGCACAGATACGCAGTATTTT.

The rearrangement joins TRBV7-2 to TRBJ2-7; the D gene is possibly TRBD1 (5 bases). Per germline, CDR1 SGHTA and CDR2 FQGNSA. Trimming stripped 0 bases from V and 2 bases from J, with 8 bases between. There are 14 residues in the CDR3. The CDR3 nucleotides are TGTGCCAGCAGCTTAGCCCAGGGAACCTACGAGCAGTACTTC. Residues: CASSLAQGTYEQYF.

J is TRBJ1-3 and V is TRBV29-1, with a possible D match to TRBD1 (5 bases). This CDR3 is 13 amino acids long. V lost 3 bases to trimming and J lost 2 bases, with 8 bases between them. CDR1 SQVTM and CDR2 ANQGSEA come from the germline V gene. CDR3 in amino acids: CSVDGGTGNTIYF. CDR3 DNA: TGCAGCGTTGATGGGGGGACTGGAAACACCATATATTTT.

The chain links TRBV4-3 to TRBJ2-1, with 8 bases matching TRBD2. The germline gives CDR1 LGHNA, CDR2 YSLEER. CDR3 length equals 15 residues. With V trimmed by 4 bases and J by 0 bases, 2 bases remained unmatched. This chain's CDR3 is CASSPRGGSYNEQFF. Here the CDR3 DNA reads TGCGCCAGCAGCCCCCGGGGGGGCTCCTACAATGAGCAGTTCTTC.

J is TRBJ1-6 and V is TRBV7-2; D not resolved. V was shortened by 5 bases and J by 14 bases, with 16 bases between the two germline ends. The CDR3 runs to 13 residues. CDR1 and CDR2 from the germline V gene are SGHTA and FQGNSA. The DNA of the CDR3 is TGTGCCAGCAGCGAGACCGGGTTGGGGACCCTCCACTTT. Translating gives CASSETGLGTLHF.

V usage is TRBV4-1 and J usage is TRBJ2-1; 11 positions agree with TRBD2. The V gene's germline CDR1 is MGHRA and CDR2 YSYEKL. Unmatched junction bases numbered 3, after V lost 5 bases and J lost 3 bases. CDR3 length equals 15 residues. The CDR3 loop reads CASSVTSGSYNEQFF. The CDR3 DNA is TGCGCCAGCAGCGTCACTAGCGGGAGCTACAATGAGCAGTTCTTC.

The rearrangement joins TRBV21-1 to TRBJ2-1; TRBD2 is the table's D call, not checked against the DNA. TRBV21-1 represents a pseudogene. The CDR3 covers 14 residues. The CDR3 nucleotides are TGTGCCAGCAGCAAAGTGAAAGGGGGGGATGAGCAGTTCTTC. Translation: CASSKVKGGDEQFF.

The chain is built from TRBV5-8 and TRBJ1-4, with D possibly TRBD1 on 5 matching bases. Germline V gives CDR1 SGHTS, CDR2 YDEGEE. V was shortened by 2 bases and J by 6 bases, with 8 bases between the two germline ends. The CDR3 has 13 residues. The CDR3 spells CASSFQGDEKLFF. In DNA, the CDR3 is TGTGCCAGCAGCTTTCAAGGGGATGAAAAACTGTTTTTT.

This clone was observed once. CDR3 coding DNA: TGTGCCATCAGTGTTGGGGTGGGCACAGATACGCAGTATTTT. It specifies CAISVGVGTDTQYF. The chain employs TRBV10-3 and TRBJ2-3; D unresolved. This CDR3 has 14 amino acids. Per the germline V gene, CDR1 is ENHRY and CDR2 is SYGVKD. V lost 4 bases and J lost 1, with 9 bases in between.

The chain uses TRBV6-6 and TRBJ2-6; possible D gene TRBD1, 5 bases. This CDR3 spans 14 amino acids. The ends were cut back, 8 bases at V and 0 bases at J, with 8 bases in the middle. CDR1 is MNHNY, CDR2 SVGAGI, per germline (reference sequence). CDR3 sequence reads: CASHDSSGANVLTF. CDR3 sequence (DNA): TGTGCCAGCCACGACAGCTCTGGGGCCAACGTCCTGACTTTC.

Worth noting for this clone: At one boundary the junction diverges from the germline segment, which might be a read error. V gene TRBV18 combines with J gene TRBJ1-4, with D possibly TRBD1 on 5 matching bases. The CDR3 has 17 amino acids. Germline V gene lookup returns CDR1 KGHSH and CDR2 LQKENI. CDR3 protein: CASSPQRDSSSGEKLFF. CDR3 DNA sequence: TGTGCCAGCTCTCCACAACGAGACAGTTCGTCGGGTGAAAAACTGTTTTTT.

Only one count was recorded for this clone. The rearrangement uses TRBV5-1 and TRBJ2-3, with 11 positions matching TRBD2. Looked up from germline, CDR1 is SGHRS and CDR2 is YFSETQ. This CDR3 spans 13 amino acids. The V segment lost 4 bases and the J segment 5 bases; nucleotides outside the gene matches: 0. CDR3 region: CASSGTSGDTQYF. CDR3 DNA sequence: TGCGCCAGCAGCGGGACTAGCGGAGATACGCAGTATTTT. Drawing the rest from reference TRBV5-1 and TRBJ2-3, the complete variable domain is KAGVTQTPRYLIKTRGQQVTLSCSPISGHRSVSWYQQTPGQGLQFLFEYFSETQRNKGNFPGRFSGRQFSNSRSEMNVSTLELGDSALYLCASSGTSGDTQYFGPGTRLTVL.

V usage is TRBV6-2 or TRBV6-3 and J usage is TRBJ2-1; D tentatively reads TRBD1 or TRBD2 (5 bases each). The CDR3 runs to 15 residues. Germline-derived CDR1 and CDR2 are MNHEY and SVGEGT. V was pared by 5 bases and J by 2 bases, with 13 bases between. Here the CDR3 reads CASSQNRDPYNEQFF. The DNA of the CDR3 is TGTGCCAGCAGTCAGAACCGGGACCCCTACAATGAGCAGTTCTTC.

The rearrangement uses TRBV4-2 and TRBJ1-2; D gene uncertain. V lost 6 bases and J lost 6, with 17 bases in between. From germline, CDR1 is LGHNA and CDR2 YNFKEQ. The CDR3 runs 14 residues. CDR3 in amino acids: CASRHDTDVDGYTF. In DNA, the CDR3 is TGTGCCAGCAGACACGACACGGACGTAGATGGCTACACCTTC.

This clone was picked up one time. The V gene is TRBV4-1, the J gene TRBJ2-3, with D perhaps assigned TRBD1 or TRBD2 (5 bases each). CDR3 length: 22 amino acids. The germline V gene encodes CDR1 MGHRA and CDR2 YSYEKL. V was trimmed by 0 bases and J by 0 bases, leaving 28 bases between them. The CDR3 coding sequence is TGCGCCAGCAGCCAAGATCAGGCGGTCAGGGTCGCGGGCGTTTTGAGCACAGATACGCAGTATTTT. It specifies CASSQDQAVRVAGVLSTDTQYF.

The chain is built from TRBV15 and TRBJ2-1; tentative D call: TRBD1 (5 bases). The CDR3 spans 15 residues. Germline V gene lookup returns CDR1 LNHNV and CDR2 YYDKDF (reference sequence). Trimming stripped 2 bases from V and 0 bases from J, with 8 bases between. The CDR3, as DNA: TGTGCCACCAGCAGACAGGGTGCCTCCTACAATGAGCAGTTCTTC. It translates to CATSRQGASYNEQFF. The complete variable domain, with remaining parts taken from reference TRBV15 and TRBJ2-1, reads DAMVIQNPRYQVTQFGKPVTLSCSQTLNHNVMYWYQQKSSQAPKLLFHYYDKDFNNEADTPDNFQSRRPNTSFCFLDIRSPGLGDTAMYLCATSRQGASYNEQFFGPGTRLTVL.

V is TRBV4-3 and J is TRBJ1-2; D is undetermined. V was clipped by 1 base and J by 1 base, with 10 bases between them. The CDR3 runs to 15 residues. Germline V gene sequence: CDR1 LGHNA, CDR2 YSLEER. Written as DNA, the CDR3 is TGCGCCAGCAGCCAAGTGGCAGTGGATAACTATGGCTACACCTTC. It codes for CASSQVAVDNYGYTF.

V is TRBV28 and J is TRBJ1-2; a weak D match, TRBD1 (6 bases). V was trimmed by 8 bases and J by 0 bases, leaving 13 bases between them. Per germline, CDR1 MDHEN and CDR2 SYDVKM. CDR3 length equals 14 residues. CDR3 loop: CASYEQGSNYGYTF. CDR3 in DNA: TGTGCCAGCTATGAACAGGGCTCTAACTATGGCTACACCTTC.

There are a few counts of this clone. This chain joins TRBV28 and TRBJ1-5; tentatively, D is TRBD1 (6 bases). Germline CDR1 and CDR2: MDHEN and SYDVKM. The CDR3 length is 14 residues. V shed 3 bases and J shed 4 bases, with 10 bases lying between them. The CDR3 protein is CASSLLQGNQPQHF. For the CDR3, the DNA is TGTGCCAGCAGTTTGTTGCAGGGGAATCAGCCCCAGCATTTT.

This clone has a single count. Additional DNA sequences in this sample encode the identical CDR3. The chain employs TRBV19 and TRBJ1-6; D gene uncertain. In germline, CDR1 is LNHDA, CDR2 SQIVND (reference sequence). Trimming cost V 1 base and J 5 bases, with 6 bases left between them. The CDR3 extends over 14 amino acids. Here the CDR3 DNA reads TGTGCCAGTAGTATAGGAGGGAATAATTCACCCCTCCACTTT. Protein: CASSIGGNNSPLHF.

The rearrangement uses TRBV5-1 and TRBJ2-7; D gene unclear. Germline CDR1 reads SGHRS; CDR2 reads YFSETQ. With 0 bases removed from V and 0 bases from J, the gap between germline ends came to 7 bases. This CDR3 has 14 residues. The CDR3 loop is CASSLADTSYEQYV. DNA of the CDR3: TGCGCCAGCAGCTTGGCAGATACCTCCTACGAGCAGTACGTC.

V and J are TRBV10-2 and TRBJ2-1; D is undetermined. The CDR3 length is 14 residues. V was shortened by 6 bases and J by 0 bases, with 9 bases between the two germline ends. Germline V gene sequence: CDR1 WSHSY, CDR2 SAAADI. DNA of the CDR3: TGCGCCAGCAGCGTGACTGTCTCCTACAATGAGCAGTTCTTC. It is translated as CASSVTVSYNEQFF.

V usage is TRBV4-1 and J usage is TRBJ1-2; D is possibly TRBD1 (6 bases). Per the germline V gene, CDR1 is MGHRA and CDR2 is YSYEKL. The CDR3 runs 17 residues. Trimming stripped 5 bases from V and 0 bases from J, with 19 bases between. The CDR3 reads CASSSRPTGPSNYGYTF. CDR3 nucleotides: TGCGCCAGCAGCTCCCGACCGACAGGTCCCTCTAACTATGGCTACACCTTC.

This chain uses TRBV27 with TRBJ2-7; D may correspond to TRBD1 or TRBD2 (5 bases each). The germline V gene has CDR1 MNHEY and CDR2 SMNVEV (reference sequence). The CDR3 has 17 amino acids. Trimming stripped 2 bases from V and 3 bases from J, with 20 bases between. The DNA for the CDR3 is TGTGCCAGCAGTTTAACATACCCAGGGCTAGCCCACTACGAGCAGTACTTC. The encoded protein is CASSLTYPGLAHYEQYF.

This clone occurred once. This rearrangement joins TRBV23-1 to TRBJ2-1, with no clear D. TRBV23-1 is noted as an ORF with a role that remains uncertain. This CDR3 has 12 amino acids. V lost 2 bases and J 12 bases, leaving 11 bases between the germline ends. CDR3 nucleotides: TGCGCCAGCAGTCAACTTATTCAAGGGCAGTTCTTC. Translating it yields CASSQLIQGQFF.

This clone was observed a handful of times. V usage is TRBV5-1 and J usage is TRBJ1-1, with unresolved D. Per germline, CDR1 SGHRS and CDR2 YFSETQ. V gave up 4 bases and J gave up 2 bases, with 18 bases separating them. The length of the CDR3 is 16 residues. The CDR3 coding sequence is TGCGCCAGCAGCCCCCGCCAAGGTGGGGAAAACACTGAAGCTTTCTTT. Amino acids: CASSPRQGGENTEAFF.

The rearrangement uses TRBV4-1 and TRBJ2-7, with D tentatively TRBD2 (5 bases). Trimming took off 5 bases at V and 4 bases at J, with 12 bases between the two ends. The CDR3 covers 13 residues. Germline assignment: CDR1 MGHRA and CDR2 YSYEKL. DNA of the CDR3: TGCGCCAGCAGCTATTTGTCGGGGTACGAGCAGTACTTC. Its protein is CASSYLSGYEQYF.